This T cell receptor (beta chain) was found in a study of shared clonotypes between healthy human individuals. Study details: CD8 memory received one plate per donor, CD8 naive two, CD4 memory three and CD4 naive three.

Here immunoSEQ multiplex PCR was the method, and the copy in TCRdb shows in-frame clones only, minus some. The table records millions of clones, 85% to 95% of them present only once. Terminally differentiated effector memory CD45RA+ cells were left out of the naive CD8 fraction, which was CD45RO-negative and positively selected for CCR7. CDR3 length equals 17 residues. The germline CDR1 and CDR2 sequences are MDHEN and SYDVKM. Trimming took off 2 bases at V and 1 base at J, with 18 bases between the two ends. This sequence was found in a man younger than 35 in good health. Sequencing was performed on naive CD8+ T cells sorted from blood. The chain joins TRBV28 to TRBJ2-7, with no clear D. The CDR3 sequence: CASSLNFEVNPSYEQYF. CDR3 nucleotides: TGTGCCAGCAGTTTAAACTTCGAGGTGAACCCATCCTACGAGCAGTACTTC.